These T cell receptor beta chains were read from a single sample in a study of response to subunit inactivated influenza vaccine. TCRdb independently ran MiXCR on the RT-PCR reads; one entry per CDR3 protein. The sample gives approximately 520,000 distinct CDR3 sequences, approximately 16% of which show up once; 2.5% to 3.5% is in the top ten. Sample: CD4+ T cells sorted from PBMCs, taken less than 30 months after vaccination. The receptors come from a man aged 50-75 years who received an inactivated influenza vaccine. CDR3s include the opening cysteine and the closing phenylalanine or tryptophan. D genes are given only for firm matches. Not every row has a clone size; where given, it reads once, few, many or a size class.

cdr3_length clone_size j_call d_call v_call cdr3_aa cdr3_nt
13 few TRBJ2-1 - TRBV4-3 CASSQVERNEQFF TGCGCCAGCAGCCAAGTTGAAAGAAATGAGCAGTTCTTC
16 - TRBJ2-2 TRBD2 TRBV28 CASSLLAGAGAGELFF TGTGCCAGCAGTTTACTGGCGGGAGCGGGGGCCGGGGAGCTGTTTTTT
14 - TRBJ2-5 - TRBV4-3 CASSRQISQETQYF TGCGCCAGCAGCCGACAAATCTCCCAAGAGACCCAGTACTTC
15 - TRBJ1-6 - TRBV5-1 CASSLRGKDNSPLHF TGCGCCAGCAGCTTGAGGGGAAAGGATAATTCACCCCTCCACTTT
13 few TRBJ2-7 - TRBV7-9 CASSYAGPYEQYF TGTGCCAGCAGCTACGCGGGGCCCTACGAGCAGTACTTC
15 many TRBJ2-3 TRBD2 TRBV4-1 CASSQVGTRPDTQYF TGCGCCAGCAGCCAAGTCGGGACTAGGCCAGATACGCAGTATTTT
15 - TRBJ2-7 - TRBV5-1 CASSPHLSPSYEQYF TGCGCCAGCAGCCCCCACTTGTCCCCCTCCTACGAGCAGTACTTC
16 few TRBJ2-3 - TRBV5-1 CASSEGTGASTDTQYF TGCGCCAGCAGCGAAGGGACCGGAGCTAGCACAGATACGCAGTATTTT
16 many TRBJ2-2 TRBD2 TRBV7-8 CASTQGAGVDTGELFF TGTGCCAGCACGCAGGGAGCGGGGGTTGACACCGGGGAGCTGTTTTTT
13 many TRBJ2-5 - TRBV7-2 CASRHGSQETQYF TGTGCCAGCAGACATGGGAGCCAAGAGACCCAGTACTTC
14 - TRBJ2-3 - TRBV15 CATGVRAGTDTQYF TGTGCCACCGGTGTGAGGGCAGGCACAGATACGCAGTATTTT
14 - TRBJ2-2 - TRBV3-1 CASSQSSATGELFF TGTGCCAGCAGCCAGTCTAGTGCTACCGGGGAGCTGTTTTTT
12 few TRBJ2-1 TRBD2 TRBV6-2/TRBV6-3 CASKGLAGVCLF TGTGCCAGCAAAGGACTAGCGGGAGTGTGTCTCTTC
14 - TRBJ2-7 - TRBV5-1 CASSLTGKTYEQYF TGCGCCAGCAGCCTCACCGGGAAAACCTACGAGCAGTACTTC
14 - TRBJ1-1 - TRBV28 CASTLGGARTEAFF TGTGCCAGCACCCTGGGGGGGGCGCGTACTGAAGCTTTCTTT
13 few TRBJ2-7 TRBD2 TRBV12-3/TRBV12-4 CASSISGNYEQYF TGTGCCAGCAGTATTAGCGGGAACTACGAGCAGTACTTC
16 - TRBJ1-2 TRBD1 TRBV12-3/TRBV12-4 CASRLGTVLKRNGYTF TGTGCCAGCAGACTTGGGACAGTACTTAAGAGAAATGGCTACACCTTC
14 - TRBJ1-5 TRBD1 TRBV5-6 CASSSGQGSWSQHF TGTGCCAGCAGCTCCGGACAGGGAAGTTGGTCCCAGCATTTT
15 many TRBJ2-3 TRBD2 TRBV9 CASSTSGILTDTQYF TGTGCCAGCAGCACTAGCGGGATTTTAACAGATACGCAGTATTTT
14 many TRBJ2-1 TRBD2 TRBV6-2/TRBV6-3 CATRLAGENNEQFF TGTGCCACACGACTAGCGGGAGAAAATAATGAGCAGTTCTTC
15 few TRBJ1-5 TRBD1 TRBV28 CASSLRTGSYQPQHF TGTGCCAGCAGTTTGCGGACAGGGTCTTACCAGCCCCAGCATTTT
14 few TRBJ2-1 TRBD2 TRBV11-3 CASSQLAGANEQFF TGTGCCAGCAGCCAGCTAGCGGGAGCCAATGAGCAGTTCTTC
14 few TRBJ2-1 - TRBV4-3 CASSQVGLLNEQFF TGCGCCAGCAGCCAAGTCGGCCTCTTGAATGAGCAGTTCTTC
15 - TRBJ2-5 - TRBV6-2/TRBV6-3 CASSPYRQVRGSQYF TGTGCCAGCAGCCCATACAGACAGGTTCGTGGTAGCCAGTACTTC
15 - TRBJ2-2 - TRBV5-1 CASSLVATGTGELFF TGCGCCAGCAGCTTGGTAGCAACAGGCACCGGGGAGCTGTTTTTT
15 - TRBJ2-7 TRBD2 TRBV10-3 CAISSSGGLSYEQYF TGTGCCATCAGTTCTAGCGGGGGTCTTTCCTACGAGCAGTACTTC
13 - TRBJ1-5 - TRBV7-8 CASSIQGVRPQHF TGTGCCAGCAGCATCCAGGGTGTCCGGCCCCAGCATTTT
13 - TRBJ2-3 - TRBV3-1 CASSHSISDTQYF TGTGCCAGCAGCCATAGCATCTCTGATACGCAGTATTTT
15 - TRBJ2-1 TRBD1 TRBV7-2 CASSRRQGSYNEQFF TGTGCCAGCAGCCGTCGACAGGGTTCCTACAATGAGCAGTTCTTC
11 few TRBJ2-7 - TRBV15 CATSGGYEQYF TGTGCCACCAGCGGGGGCTATGAGCAGTACTTC
16 few TRBJ1-3 TRBD1 TRBV7-2 CASSPAGTGVGNTIYF TGTGCCAGCAGCCCAGCCGGGACAGGGGTTGGAAACACCATATATTTT
14 many TRBJ2-7 - TRBV28 CASSLSVGAYEQYF TGTGCCAGCAGTTTATCTGTGGGCGCCTACGAGCAGTACTTC
14 few TRBJ2-3 TRBD2 TRBV28 CASSLQRDEDTQYF TGTGCCAGCAGTTTACAGCGGGACGAAGATACGCAGTATTTT
14 - TRBJ1-5 - TRBV6-2/TRBV6-3 CASTPRESNQPQHF TGTGCCAGCACGCCCCGGGAAAGCAATCAGCCCCAGCATTTT
15 few TRBJ1-1 TRBD1 TRBV4-3 CASSQDSGRGRIAFF TGCGCCAGCAGCCAAGATTCGGGCAGGGGGCGAATAGCTTTCTTT
13 few TRBJ1-2 - TRBV24-1 CATSDLEGYGYTF TGTGCCACCAGTGATTTAGAAGGGTATGGCTACACCTTC
14 - TRBJ1-4 - TRBV7-9 CASSFRQDVEKLFF TGTGCCAGCAGCTTTAGACAGGATGTTGAAAAACTGTTTTTT
16 few TRBJ1-3 - TRBV7-9 CASSLADGSSGNTIYF TGTGCCAGCAGCTTAGCGGATGGGAGCTCTGGAAACACCATATATTTT
14 few TRBJ2-5 - TRBV28 CASSLSGREETQYF TGTGCCAGCAGTTTATCAGGGCGTGAAGAGACCCAGTACTTC
16 - TRBJ2-5 - TRBV5-6 CASSFTGMDTRETQYF TGTGCCAGCAGCTTCACAGGGATGGATACTAGGGAGACCCAGTACTTC
15 - TRBJ2-5 TRBD1 TRBV24-1 CATSTPTGGRETQYF TGTGCCACCAGTACGCCGACAGGGGGCCGTGAGACCCAGTACTTC
13 few TRBJ2-3 TRBD2 TRBV4-2 CASSGREVDTQYF TGTGCCAGCAGCGGGCGGGAGGTAGATACGCAGTATTTT
11 few TRBJ2-7 - TRBV7-2 CASSLQGWQYF TGTGCCAGCAGCTTACAGGGTTGGCAGTACTTC
12 - TRBJ2-7 - TRBV7-2 CASSKPSYEQYF TGTGCCAGCAGCAAGCCTTCTTACGAGCAGTACTTC
15 many TRBJ2-7 - TRBV4-3 CASSQAGQGGYEQYF TGCGCCAGCAGCCAAGCCGGACAGGGAGGGTACGAGCAGTACTTC
15 - TRBJ2-7 TRBD2 TRBV3-1 CASSQAPGTNQEQYF TGTGCCAGCAGCCAAGCTCCAGGGACTAACCAGGAGCAGTACTTC
16 few TRBJ2-7 - TRBV4-2 CASSPSKGFHSYEQYF TGTGCCAGCAGCCCCTCGAAAGGATTCCACTCCTACGAGCAGTACTTC
16 - TRBJ1-1 TRBD1 TRBV7-2 CASSRDRGYKNTEAFF TGTGCCAGCAGCCGGGACAGGGGGTATAAAAACACTGAAGCTTTCTTT
16 - TRBJ1-6 TRBD1 TRBV10-2 CARPAGQGYYNSPLHF TGCGCCAGGCCGGCGGGACAGGGGTATTATAATTCACCCCTCCACTTT
16 - TRBJ2-6 - TRBV12-3/TRBV12-4 CASRDRQAFGANVLTF TGTGCCAGCAGGGACCGACAGGCATTTGGGGCCAACGTCCTGACTTTC
14 - TRBJ2-1 - TRBV7-9 CASSLDTGYNEQFF TGTGCCAGCAGCTTAGATACAGGCTACAATGAGCAGTTCTTC
15 few TRBJ2-3 - TRBV5-1 CASTVYGGWTDTQYF TGCGCCAGCACGGTTTATGGGGGATGGACAGATACGCAGTATTTT
12 few TRBJ1-1 - TRBV28 CAAGDRITEAFF TGTGCCGCCGGAGACAGGATCACTGAAGCTTTCTTT
14 - TRBJ2-3 TRBD2 TRBV20-1 CSANSREGLDTQYF TGCAGTGCCAACTCACGGGAGGGATTAGATACGCAGTATTTT
16 - TRBJ1-6 - TRBV5-1 CASSSAPGGMGSPLHF TGCGCCAGCAGCTCCGCGCCGGGGGGTATGGGTTCACCCCTCCACTTT
15 few TRBJ1-1 - TRBV5-6 CASSLGQTGNTEAFF TGTGCCAGCAGCTTGGGCCAAACAGGGAACACTGAAGCTTTCTTT
15 - TRBJ2-7 TRBD2 TRBV4-3 CASSQGGGGVHEQYF TGCGCCAGCAGCCAAGGCGGGGGAGGTGTCCACGAGCAGTACTTC